This T cell receptor beta chain was identified during a study of cytomegalovirus exposure and HLA in healthy donors. The CDR3 covers 14 residues. Trimming shortened V by 3 bases and J by 4 bases, and 13 bases separated the two germline ends. The germline V gene encodes CDR1 SGDLS and CDR2 YYNGEE. The PCR contained 60 Vbeta and 13 Jbeta primers. Measured with immunoSEQ multiplex PCR; TCRdb has only the in-frame clones, and not every one. Of some 110,000 clones in the sample, roughly 80% were seen once. V usage is TRBV9 and J usage is TRBJ1-1; D possibly corresponds to TRBD1 (5 bases). The TCR comes from a man aged 55 to 70 in good health and CMV-seronegative. Material for sequencing was PBMCs. The CDR3: CASSAGGEGTEAFF. CDR3 coding DNA: TGTGCCAGCAGCGCCGGAGGGGAGGGCACTGAAGCTTTCTTT. The full variable domain, completed using reference TRBV9 and TRBJ1-1, is DSGVTQTPKHLITATGQRVTLRCSPRSGDLSVYWYQQSLDQGLQFLIQYYNGEERAKGNILERFSAQQFPDLHSELNLSSLELGDSALYFCASSAGGEGTEAFFGQGTRLTVV.